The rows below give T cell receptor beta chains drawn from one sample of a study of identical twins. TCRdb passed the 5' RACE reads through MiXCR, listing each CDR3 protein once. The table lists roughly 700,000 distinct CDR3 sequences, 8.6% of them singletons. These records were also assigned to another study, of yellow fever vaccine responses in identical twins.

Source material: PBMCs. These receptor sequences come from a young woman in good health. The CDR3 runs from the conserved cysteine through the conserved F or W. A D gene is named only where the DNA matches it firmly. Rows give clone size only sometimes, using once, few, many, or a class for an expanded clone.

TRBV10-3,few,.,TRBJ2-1,CAISTTANEQFF,TGTGCCATCTCAACTACGGCCAATGAGCAGTTCTTC
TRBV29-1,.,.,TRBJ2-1,CSVSHRASYNEQFF,TGCAGCGTCTCCCACCGGGCCTCCTACAATGAGCAGTTCTTC
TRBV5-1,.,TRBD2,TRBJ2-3,CASSPTSGGATDTQYF,TGCGCCAGCAGCCCAACTAGCGGGGGGGCAACAGATACGCAGTATTTT
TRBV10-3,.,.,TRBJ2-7,CAIGKQGSYEQYF,TGTGCCATCGGAAAGCAGGGAAGCTACGAGCAGTACTTC
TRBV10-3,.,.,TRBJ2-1,CAISESGEVGEQFF,TGTGCCATCAGTGAGTCGGGAGAGGTAGGTGAGCAGTTCTTC
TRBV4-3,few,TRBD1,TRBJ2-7,CASSQSGQGIYEQYF,TGCGCCAGCAGCCAATCGGGACAGGGTATCTACGAGCAGTACTTC
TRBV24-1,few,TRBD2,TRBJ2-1,CATSDLPGLAGGEDEQFF,TGTGCCACCAGTGATTTACCGGGACTAGCGGGGGGGGAAGATGAGCAGTTCTTC
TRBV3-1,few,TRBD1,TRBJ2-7,CASSQPGQGPYEQYF,TGTGCCAGCAGCCAGCCGGGACAGGGCCCCTACGAGCAGTACTTC
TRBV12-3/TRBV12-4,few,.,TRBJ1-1,CASSFQSGATEAFF,TGTGCCAGCAGTTTTCAGTCAGGGGCCACTGAAGCTTTCTTT
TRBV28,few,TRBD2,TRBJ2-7,CASSRAGVFEQYF,TGTGCCAGCAGTCGAGCGGGAGTATTCGAGCAGTACTTC
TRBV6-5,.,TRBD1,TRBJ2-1,CASSSLRGQGFLDEQFF,TGTGCCAGCAGTTCCCTTCGGGGACAGGGGTTTTTGGATGAGCAGTTCTTC
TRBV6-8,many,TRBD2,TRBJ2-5,CASSYPKSGGAEETQYF,TGTGCCAGCAGTTACCCCAAAAGCGGGGGGGCCGAGGAGACCCAGTACTTC
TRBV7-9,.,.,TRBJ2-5,CASSTARGRKETQYF,TGTGCCAGCAGCACCGCACGAGGGAGAAAAGAGACCCAGTACTTC
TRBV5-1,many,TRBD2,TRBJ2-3,CASSPGTSLSADTQYF,TGCGCCAGCAGCCCTGGGACTAGCTTGAGCGCAGATACGCAGTATTTT
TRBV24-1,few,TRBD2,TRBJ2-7,CATSDATSGASYEQYF,TGTGCCACCAGTGATGCGACTAGCGGGGCTTCCTACGAGCAGTACTTC
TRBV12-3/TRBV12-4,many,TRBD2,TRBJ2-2,CASSHSGGAPGELFF,TGTGCCAGCAGTCATAGCGGGGGGGCTCCCGGGGAGCTGTTTTTT
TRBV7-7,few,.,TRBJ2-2,CAGGPGRTGELFF,TGTGCTGGGGGTCCGGGGCGCACCGGGGAGCTGTTTTTT
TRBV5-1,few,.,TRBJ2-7,CASSLGYGGSDEQYF,TGCGCCAGCAGCTTGGGGTATGGGGGGTCCGACGAGCAGTACTTC
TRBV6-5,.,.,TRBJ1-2,CASSYGRANYGYTF,TGTGCCAGCAGTTACGGCAGAGCTAACTATGGCTACACCTTC
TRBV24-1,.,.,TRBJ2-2,CATSDWTDLTGELFF,TGTGCCACCAGTGATTGGACAGATTTGACCGGGGAGCTGTTTTTT
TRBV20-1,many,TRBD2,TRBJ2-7,CSALPGLAGDYEQYF,TGCAGTGCTCTCCCGGGACTAGCAGGGGACTACGAGCAGTACTTC
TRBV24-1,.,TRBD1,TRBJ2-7,CAPHFEDRGPYEQYF,TGTGCCCCACACTTTGAGGACAGGGGTCCCTACGAGCAGTACTTC
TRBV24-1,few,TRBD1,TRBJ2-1,CATSGPLTGTGLNEQFF,TGTGCCACCAGTGGTCCACTCACCGGGACAGGCCTTAATGAGCAGTTCTTC
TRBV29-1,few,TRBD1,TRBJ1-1,CSVAGQGAVNTEAFF,TGCAGCGTTGCCGGACAGGGGGCTGTGAACACTGAAGCTTTCTTT
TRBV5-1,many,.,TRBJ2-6,CASSSSSGANVLTF,TGCGCCAGCAGTTCCTCCTCCGGGGCCAACGTCCTGACTTTC
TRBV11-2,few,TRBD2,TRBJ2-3,CASSRLAGAKGTQYF,TGTGCCAGCAGCCGGCTAGCGGGAGCTAAGGGTACGCAGTATTTT
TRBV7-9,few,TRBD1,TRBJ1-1,CASSYPVETGGAEAFF,TGTGCCAGCAGCTACCCCGTTGAGACAGGGGGGGCTGAAGCTTTCTTT
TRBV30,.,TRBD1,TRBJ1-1,CARSQGATEAFF,TGTGCCCGTTCACAGGGGGCCACTGAAGCTTTCTTT
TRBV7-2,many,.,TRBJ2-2,CASSLAHFTGELFF,TGTGCCAGCAGCTTAGCTCATTTCACCGGGGAGCTGTTTTTT
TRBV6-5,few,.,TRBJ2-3,CASSYSGPGHKGTQYF,TGTGCCAGCAGTTACTCGGGCCCGGGCCATAAGGGGACGCAGTATTTT
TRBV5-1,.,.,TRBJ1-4,CASSLDPATNEKLFF,TGCGCCAGCAGCTTGGACCCGGCAACTAATGAAAAACTGTTTTTT
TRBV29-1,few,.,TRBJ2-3,CSVEKGARADTQYF,TGCAGCGTTGAGAAGGGTGCTAGGGCGGATACGCAGTATTTT
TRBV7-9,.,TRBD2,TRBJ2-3,CASSSLNLIAGSQYF,TGTGCCAGCAGCTCACTAAATTTAATAGCGGGATCGCAGTATTTT
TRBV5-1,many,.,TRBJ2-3,CASSFGGYSTDTQYF,TGCGCCAGCAGCTTTGGAGGGTATAGCACAGATACGCAGTATTTT
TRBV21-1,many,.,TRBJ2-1,CASSPGCCSYNEQFF,TGTGCCAGCAGCCCAGGGTGCTGCTCCTACAATGAGCAGTTCTTC
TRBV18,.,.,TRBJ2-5,CASSTTVETQYF,TGTGCCAGCTCAACGACAGTGGAGACCCAGTACTTC
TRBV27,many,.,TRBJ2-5,CASRRETQYF,TGTGCCAGCAGAAGAGAGACCCAGTACTTC
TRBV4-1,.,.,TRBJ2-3,CASSQAFAAEADTQYF,TGCGCCAGCAGCCAAGCTTTTGCGGCGGAGGCAGATACGCAGTATTTT
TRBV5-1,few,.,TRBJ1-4,CASSHGGQGGEKLFF,TGCGCCAGCAGCCATGGAGGGCAGGGTGGTGAAAAACTGTTTTTT
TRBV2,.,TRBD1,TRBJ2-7,CASIDPRTGGDGPYEQYF,TGTGCCAGCATCGATCCCCGGACAGGGGGTGACGGACCTTACGAGCAGTACTTC
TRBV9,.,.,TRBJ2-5,CASSVDFHTQETQYF,TGTGCCAGCAGCGTAGATTTCCATACACAAGAGACCCAGTACTTC
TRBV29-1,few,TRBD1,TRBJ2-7,CSVRQGLSYEQYF,TGCAGCGTGAGACAGGGGCTCTCCTACGAGCAGTACTTC
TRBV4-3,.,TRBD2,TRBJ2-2,CASSQAVAGGPITGELFF,TGCGCCAGCAGCCAAGCTGTAGCGGGAGGGCCAATCACCGGGGAGCTGTTTTTT